This T cell receptor beta chain comes out of a study of fetal regulatory T cell absence and autoimmunity. The study, taken as a whole, reports: Antigen-driven pancreatic autoimmunity before birth in IPEX was inferred from oligoclonal enrichment.

Concerning this clone: What it binds is not known.

The germline V gene has CDR1 SGHRS and CDR2 YFSETQ. Trimming removed 2 bases from V and 5 bases from J, with 13 bases in between. This CDR3 has 14 amino acids. Sequencing was at survey level. Method: immunoSEQ multiplex PCR; TCRdb's copy keeps in-frame clones and lacks some. This repertoire shows more than 90,000 clones, around 72% found once; its top ten account for just under 2%. The TCR sequence derives from a male donor with IPEX syndrome. Sequencing used pancreas tissue. The chain combines TRBV5-1 with TRBJ1-1; D is perhaps TRBD1 (6 bases). In DNA form, the CDR3 reads TGCGCCAGCAGCTTCAGGGGCACGGGGACTGAAGCTTTCTTT. Protein product: CASSFRGTGTEAFF.